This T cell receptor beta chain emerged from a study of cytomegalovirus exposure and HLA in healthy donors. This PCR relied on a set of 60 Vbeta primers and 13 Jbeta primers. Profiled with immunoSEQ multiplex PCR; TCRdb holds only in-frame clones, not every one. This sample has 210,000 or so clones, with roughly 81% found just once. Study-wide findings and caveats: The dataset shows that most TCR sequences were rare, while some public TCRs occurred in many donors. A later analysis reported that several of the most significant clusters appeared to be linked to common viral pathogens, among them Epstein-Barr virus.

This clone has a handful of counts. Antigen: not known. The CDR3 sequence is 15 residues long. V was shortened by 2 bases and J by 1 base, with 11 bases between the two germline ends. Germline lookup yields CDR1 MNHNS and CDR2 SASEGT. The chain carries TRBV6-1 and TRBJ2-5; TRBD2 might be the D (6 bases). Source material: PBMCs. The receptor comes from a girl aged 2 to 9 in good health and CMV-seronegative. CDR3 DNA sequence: TGTGCCAGCAGTGAACCCGGACTAACCCAAGAGACCCAGTACTTC. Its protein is CASSEPGLTQETQYF.